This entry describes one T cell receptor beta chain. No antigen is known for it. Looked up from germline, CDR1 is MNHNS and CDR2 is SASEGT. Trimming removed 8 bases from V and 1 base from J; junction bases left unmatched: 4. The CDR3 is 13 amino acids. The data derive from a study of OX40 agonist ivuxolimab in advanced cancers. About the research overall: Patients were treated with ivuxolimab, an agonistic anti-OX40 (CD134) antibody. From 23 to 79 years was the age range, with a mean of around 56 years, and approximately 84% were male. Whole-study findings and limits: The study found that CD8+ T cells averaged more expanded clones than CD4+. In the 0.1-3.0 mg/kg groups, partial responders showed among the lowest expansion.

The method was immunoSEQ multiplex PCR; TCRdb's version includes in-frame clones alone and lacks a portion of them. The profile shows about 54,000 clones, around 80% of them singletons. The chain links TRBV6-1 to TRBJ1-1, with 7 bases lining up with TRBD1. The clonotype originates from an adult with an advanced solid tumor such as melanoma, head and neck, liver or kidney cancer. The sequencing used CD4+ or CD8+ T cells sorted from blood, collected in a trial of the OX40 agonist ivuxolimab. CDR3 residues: CASQTGPNTEAFF. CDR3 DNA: TGTGCCAGCCAGACAGGGCCGAACACTGAAGCTTTCTTT.